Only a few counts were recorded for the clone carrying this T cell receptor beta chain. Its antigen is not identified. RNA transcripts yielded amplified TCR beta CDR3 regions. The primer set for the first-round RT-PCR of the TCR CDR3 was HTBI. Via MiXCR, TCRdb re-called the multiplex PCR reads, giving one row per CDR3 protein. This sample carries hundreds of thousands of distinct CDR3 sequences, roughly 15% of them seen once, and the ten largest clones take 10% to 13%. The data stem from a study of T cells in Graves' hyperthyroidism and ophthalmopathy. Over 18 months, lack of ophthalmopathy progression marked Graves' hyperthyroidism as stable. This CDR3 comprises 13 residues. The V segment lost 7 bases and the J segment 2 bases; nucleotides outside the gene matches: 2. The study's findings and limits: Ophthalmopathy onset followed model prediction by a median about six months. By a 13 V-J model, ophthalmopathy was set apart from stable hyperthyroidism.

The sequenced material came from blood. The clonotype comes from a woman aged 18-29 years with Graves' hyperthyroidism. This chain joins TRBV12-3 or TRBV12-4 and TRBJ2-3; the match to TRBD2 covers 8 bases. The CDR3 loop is CASKRGSTDTQYF. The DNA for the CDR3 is TGTGCCAGCAAGCGGGGGTCCACAGATACGCAGTATTTT.